The 25 T cell receptor beta chains listed next were all sequenced from one sample in a study of metastatic and nonmetastatic thyroid tumors. All patients reached thyroid surgery having received no treatment beforehand. With MiXCR, TCRdb called clones anew from the PCR reads. The table lists tens of thousands of clones, around 12% of them singletons. Sequenced: blood. Source of these receptors: a female donor with papillary thyroid cancer or a benign thyroid nodule (not recorded which). Some clones in this sample may be carry-over from other donors' samples.

With respect to this clone: This may be a read error, as it is one base from a much larger clone. V usage is TRBV27 and J usage is TRBJ2-5, with no clear D. The CDR3 extends over 13 amino acids. CDR1 is MNHEY and CDR2 is SMNVEV in the germline V gene (reference sequence). V was cut by 3 bases and J by 3 bases, with 8 bases left in between. The CDR3 bases are TGTGCCAGCAGTTTTCCAGTAGAAGAGACCCAGTACTTC. It is translated as CASSFPVEETQYF.

This chain links TRBV28 with TRBJ1-2; D gene uncertain. The V gene's germline CDR1 is MDHEN and CDR2 SYDVKM. V shed 5 bases and J shed 4 bases, with 11 bases lying between them. The length of the CDR3 is 13 residues. The CDR3 loop reads CASSVAGFYGYTF. The CDR3 nucleotides read TGTGCCAGCAGTGTAGCCGGGTTCTATGGCTACACCTTC.

This clone was counted ten times or more. V gene TRBV5-4 combines with J gene TRBJ2-3; 9 nucleotides agree with TRBD2. Germline CDR1 reads SGHNT; CDR2 reads YYREEE (reference sequence). Unmatched junction bases numbered 9, after V lost 2 bases and J lost 2 bases. This CDR3 region has 17 residues. The CDR3 DNA reads TGTGCCAGCAGCTTAGGACTTTTAGCGGGGGTCACAGATACGCAGTATTTT. Amino acid sequence: CASSLGLLAGVTDTQYF.

By proportion, this clone is medium-sized (0.01 to 0.1%). V gene TRBV6-5 combines with J gene TRBJ2-7, with TRBD1 matching 7 bases. J gave up 6 bases and V 3 bases, and 11 bases lay outside the gene matches. CDR1 and CDR2 from the germline V gene are MNHEY and SVGAGI. This CDR3 comprises 15 residues. CDR3 sequence reads: CASSYMAQGNREQYF. The CDR3 nucleotides read TGTGCCAGCAGTTATATGGCACAGGGGAATCGCGAGCAGTACTTC.

By share, this clone counts as medium-sized. This chain joins TRBV12-3 or TRBV12-4 and TRBJ2-7; D may match TRBD1 or TRBD2 (6 bases each). With 2 bases removed from V and 5 bases from J, the gap between germline ends came to 10 bases. This CDR3 spans 13 amino acids. As DNA, the CDR3 is TGTGCCAGCAGTTTATGGGGGGCGGACGAGCAGTACTTC. It codes for CASSLWGADEQYF.

Concerning this clone itself: Compared with germline, one end of the junction differs, possibly owing to a read error. This rearrangement joins TRBV5-1 to TRBJ1-2; 9 bases fit TRBD1. This CDR3 comprises 16 residues. CDR1 and CDR2 from the germline V gene are SGHRS and YFSETQ. The CDR3 protein is CASRLRPGTGSGGYTF. In DNA form, the CDR3 reads TGCGCTAGCAGGTTACGTCCCGGGACAGGGTCGGGTGGCTACACCTTC.

The table lists this clone with many counts. The rearrangement uses TRBV11-2 and TRBJ1-4; TRBD1 might be the D (6 bases). The CDR3 is 19 amino acids. Trimming removed 4 bases from V and 6 bases from J, with 27 bases in between. Germline assignment: CDR1 SGHAT and CDR2 FQNNGV. The CDR3 is CASSSPFTSGGRWDEKLFF. The CDR3 DNA sequence: TGTGCCAGCAGCTCCCCTTTTACGTCCGGGGGGCGCTGGGATGAAAAACTGTTTTTT.

This sequence joins TRBV2 and TRBJ2-7; 12 nucleotides align to TRBD2. The CDR3 totals 15 residues. Losses at the gene ends were 4 bases for V and 2 bases for J; bases not matched to a gene: 3. Germline CDR1 and CDR2: SNHLY and FYNNEI. CDR3 residues: CASSGTSGNPYEQYF. CDR3 bases: TGTGCCAGCAGTGGGACTAGCGGGAACCCCTACGAGCAGTACTTC.

This clone has at least ten counts. The chain recombines TRBV4-1 with TRBJ2-7; 9 bases are shared with TRBD1. The CDR3 runs 15 residues. CDR1 MGHRA and CDR2 YSYEKL come from the germline V gene. Trimming took 3 bases from V and 5 from J; bases not matched to a gene: 8. CDR3 protein: CASSHGQGLRDEQYF. The CDR3 nucleotides are TGCGCCAGCAGCCATGGACAGGGGTTAAGAGACGAGCAGTACTTC.

This chain joins TRBV28 and TRBJ2-7; possibly TRBD1 for D (6 bases). The V gene lost 5 bases and the J gene lost 5 bases, with 19 bases spanning the gap. Germline V gives CDR1 MDHEN, CDR2 SYDVKM. This CDR3 is 15 amino acids long. The CDR3 sequence is CASSPNVQGTHEQYF. The CDR3 DNA reads TGTGCCAGCAGTCCGAACGTACAGGGTACCCACGAGCAGTACTTC. The variable domain in full, with the rest retrieved from reference TRBV28 and TRBJ2-7, is DVKVTQSSRYLVKRTGEKVFLECVQDMDHENMFWYRQDPGLGLRLIYFSYDVKMKEKGDIPEGYSVSREKKERFSLILESASTNQTSMYLCASSPNVQGTHEQYFGPGTRLTVT.

In its sample, this clone was seen many times. The chain carries TRBV4-2 and TRBJ2-3; TRBD2 agrees at 14 bases. The germline V gene encodes CDR1 LGHNA and CDR2 YNFKEQ. J lost 5 bases, V lost 8 bases, and 3 bases had no gene match. The CDR3 spans 14 residues. The CDR3 nucleotides read TGTGCCAGCGGGACTAGCGGGAGAGGAGATACGCAGTATTTT. It is translated as CASGTSGRGDTQYF.

About this clone itself: This sequence may be a read error, since a much larger clone differs from it by one base. The same CDR3 arises from other DNA sequences in this sample as well. The V and J genes are TRBV12-3 or TRBV12-4 and TRBJ2-3, with D possibly matching TRBD2 (6 bases). The CDR3 is 14 amino acids. V was clipped by 9 bases and J by 0 bases, with 13 bases between them. In DNA, the CDR3 is TGTGCCAGTACCAAGCGGGTTAGCACAGATACGCAGTATTTT. Protein product: CASTKRVSTDTQYF.

This clone was counted only a few times. This chain connects TRBV6-1 to TRBJ1-4; perhaps TRBD1 as D (5 bases). This CDR3 comprises 15 residues. Germline CDR1 and CDR2: MNHNS and SASEGT. V was shortened by 5 bases and J by 7 bases, with 17 bases between the two germline ends. The CDR3: CASSRRGRRAEKLFF. The DNA of the CDR3 is TGTGCCAGCAGTCGGAGGGGCAGACGGGCTGAAAAACTGTTTTTT.

This clone was counted ten times or more. This chain joins TRBV27 and TRBJ2-1; 8 positions agree with TRBD2. Germline CDR1 is MNHEY and CDR2 is SMNVEV (reference sequence). This CDR3 spans 15 amino acids. The junction had 2 bases not matched to a gene; V was cut back by 2 bases and J by 2 bases. The CDR3 DNA sequence: TGTGCCAGCAGTTTACGGGAGGGCACCTACAATGAGCAGTTCTTC. Amino acid sequence: CASSLREGTYNEQFF.

This clone was detected many times. J is TRBJ2-2 and V is TRBV7-9; D unclear. The length of the CDR3 is 14 residues. V lost 3 bases to trimming and J lost 10 bases, with 15 bases between them. CDR1 and CDR2 from the germline V gene are SEHNR and FQNEAQ (reference sequence). CDR3 residues: CASSFPESLEELFF. In DNA form, the CDR3 reads TGTGCCAGCAGCTTCCCCGAAAGTTTAGAGGAGCTGTTTTTT.

This clone was detected ten times or more. The V and J genes are TRBV7-2 and TRBJ1-2; possible D gene TRBD1, 5 bases. This CDR3 is 13 amino acids long. V was shortened by 8 bases and J by 4 bases, with 14 bases between the two germline ends. In germline, CDR1 is SGHTA, CDR2 FQGNSA. Here the CDR3 DNA reads TGTGCCAGCGACTCGGGGACGGGCTATGGCTACACCTTC. It codes for CASDSGTGYGYTF. The entire variable domain, with the rest obtained from reference TRBV7-2 and TRBJ1-2, is as follows: GAGVSQSPSNKVTEKGKDVELRCDPISGHTALYWYRQSLGQGLEFLIYFQGNSAPDKSGLPSDRFSAERTGGSVSTLTIQRTQQEDSAVYLCASDSGTGYGYTFGSGTRLTVV.

This clone has just a few counts. The chain links TRBV28 to TRBJ1-2; TRBD1 matches at 10 bases. After removal of 3 bases from V and 8 bases from J, the junction contained 3 bases not matched to a gene. CDR1 and CDR2 (germline): MDHEN, SYDVKM. The CDR3 sequence is 13 residues long. CDR3 bases: TGTGCCAGCAGTTTGGGGACAGGGGTGGGCTACACCTTC. Amino acids: CASSLGTGVGYTF.

The chain couples TRBV7-3 to TRBJ1-2, with no clear D. Germline V gives CDR1 SGHTA, CDR2 FQGTGA. Trimming took off 2 bases at V and 0 bases at J, with 16 bases between the two ends. The CDR3 totals 17 residues. The CDR3 nucleotides read TGTGCCAGCAGCTTACAAAACTATGTGCCACCTAACTATGGCTACACCTTC. It encodes CASSLQNYVPPNYGYTF. The variable domain in full, with the rest retrieved from reference TRBV7-3 and TRBJ1-2, is GAGVSQTPSNKVTEKGKYVELRCDPISGHTALYWYRQSLGQGPEFLIYFQGTGAADDSGLPNDRFFAVRPEGSVSTLKIQRTERGDSAVYLCASSLQNYVPPNYGYTFGSGTRLTVV.

Within the sample, this clone is medium-sized. The rearrangement links TRBV6-1 to TRBJ2-7; 9 bases match TRBD1. CDR3 size: 15 residues. The germline V gene has CDR1 MNHNS and CDR2 SASEGT. With V trimmed by 6 bases and J by 5 bases, 11 bases remained unmatched. The CDR3 reads CASRPYRGLSDEQYF. CDR3 nucleotides: TGTGCCAGCAGACCGTACAGGGGGCTTAGTGACGAGCAGTACTTC.

At least ten counts were recorded for this clone. The CDR3 DNA is TGTGCCAGCAGCCAGTTGCCGACAGGGGAATATGGCTACACCTTC. It yields the protein CASSQLPTGEYGYTF. This chain joins TRBV4-2 and TRBJ1-2; 8 nucleotides match TRBD1. CDR1 and CDR2 from the germline V gene are LGHNA and YNFKEQ. With V trimmed by 3 bases and J by 5 bases, 8 bases remained unmatched. The CDR3 contains 15 residues.

This clone was counted many times. The chain joins TRBV3-1 to TRBJ2-6; D not resolved. V was trimmed by 1 base and J by 0 bases, leaving 13 bases between them. Per the germline V gene, CDR1 is LGHDT and CDR2 is YNNKEL (reference sequence). The CDR3 contains 18 residues. The chain's CDR3 is CASSQGKVSFSGANVLTF. The CDR3 DNA reads TGTGCCAGCAGCCAAGGCAAAGTAAGCTTCTCTGGGGCCAACGTCCTGACTTTC.

This clone is medium-sized within its sample. This chain connects TRBV28 to TRBJ1-5; weak D call: TRBD1 (6 bases). The CDR3 runs to 15 residues. Trimming pared 5 bases from V and 1 base from J, leaving 12 bases between. Looked up from germline, CDR1 is MDHEN and CDR2 is SYDVKM. CDR3 sequence: CASSPGGQSNQPQHF. The CDR3 DNA reads as TGTGCCAGCAGTCCAGGCGGACAGAGCAATCAGCCCCAGCATTTT.

By share of the sample, this clone is medium-sized. The chain employs TRBV15 and TRBJ2-6; TRBD1 is a possible D gene (5 bases). The CDR3 loop spans 16 amino acids. Trimming cost V 4 bases and J 4 bases, with 14 bases left between them. The germline gives CDR1 LNHNV, CDR2 YYDKDF (reference sequence). The DNA for the CDR3 is TGTGCCACCAGCACCTATCAAGGGGTCGGGGCCAACGTCCTGACTTTC. Translated, it gives CATSTYQGVGANVLTF. Together with reference TRBV15 and TRBJ2-6, the CDR3 gives the full variable domain: DAMVIQNPRYQVTQFGKPVTLSCSQTLNHNVMYWYQQKSSQAPKLLFHYYDKDFNNEADTPDNFQSRRPNTSFCFLDIRSPGLGDTAMYLCATSTYQGVGANVLTFGAGSRLTVL.

Of note for this clone: Other DNA sequences within the sample encode an identical CDR3. The gene calls are TRBV6-1 and TRBJ1-5; D remains unclear. Germline CDR1 and CDR2: MNHNS and SASEGT. V lost 6 bases and J lost 8, with 20 bases in between. The CDR3 runs 15 residues. The DNA of the CDR3 is TGTGCCAGCAGCTCGCACCAATCAGGTGAAGAGCCCCAGCATTTT. It specifies CASSSHQSGEEPQHF.

The rearrangement uses TRBV7-9 and TRBJ2-4, with no clear D. Germline CDR1 reads SEHNR; CDR2 reads FQNEAQ (reference sequence). This CDR3 is 15 amino acids long. V gave up 2 bases and J gave up 7 bases, with 15 bases separating them. The CDR3 DNA is TGTGCCAGCAGCTTACCCCGGGCAGTAAGGAACATTCAGTACTTC. This gives the protein CASSLPRAVRNIQYF.